These T cell receptor beta chains were read from a single sample in a study of T-cell memory formation after mild COVID-19. TCRdb independently ran MiXCR on the 5' RACE reads; one entry per CDR3 protein. The sample lists around 440,000 distinct CDR3 sequences, 15% to 20% seen once, with 10% to 15% in the top ten. Sample: PBMCs or a T cell subset sorted from them (not recorded which). The receptors were gathered from an adult woman who had mild COVID-19 (a few samples of this study predate the infection). Cell type and time point are not known. Both conserved end residues are part of each CDR3. Each record gives: clone size, D gene, V gene, CDR3 length, J gene, CDR3 protein, CDR3 DNA. D genes are given only for firm matches. Expanded clones get a size class; other rows say once, few or many, or leave the size out.

clone_size: few
d_call: .
v_call: TRBV5-1
cdr3_length: 16
j_call: TRBJ2-7
cdr3_aa: CASSPYDWGQSYEQYF
cdr3_nt: TGCGCCAGCAGTCCCTATGATTGGGGTCAATCCTACGAGCAGTACTTC

clone_size: .
d_call: TRBD2
v_call: TRBV20-1
cdr3_length: 16
j_call: TRBJ2-3
cdr3_aa: CSARPQRGATTDTQYF
cdr3_nt: TGCAGTGCTAGACCTCAGCGGGGGGCCACCACAGATACGCAGTATTTT

clone_size: few
d_call: .
v_call: TRBV24-1
cdr3_length: 13
j_call: TRBJ2-2
cdr3_aa: CATRPGGTGELFF
cdr3_nt: TGTGCCACCAGACCCGGGGGCACCGGGGAGCTGTTTTTT

clone_size: few
d_call: .
v_call: TRBV5-4
cdr3_length: 13
j_call: TRBJ1-1
cdr3_aa: CASSSPGGMVAFF
cdr3_nt: TGTGCCAGCAGCTCCCCCGGTGGCATGGTAGCTTTCTTT

clone_size: .
d_call: .
v_call: TRBV5-1
cdr3_length: 14
j_call: TRBJ2-1
cdr3_aa: CASSLDTPWDEKFF
cdr3_nt: TGCGCCAGCAGCTTGGATACGCCTTGGGATGAGAAGTTCTTC

clone_size: few
d_call: TRBD1
v_call: TRBV9
cdr3_length: 16
j_call: TRBJ1-1
cdr3_aa: CASSPSFVDRDAEAFF
cdr3_nt: TGTGCCAGCAGCCCAAGCTTTGTGGACAGGGACGCTGAAGCTTTCTTT

clone_size: few
d_call: .
v_call: TRBV7-2
cdr3_length: 10
j_call: TRBJ2-4
cdr3_aa: CADVWGIQYF
cdr3_nt: TGTGCCGACGTGTGGGGCATTCAGTACTTC

clone_size: .
d_call: .
v_call: TRBV5-1
cdr3_length: 14
j_call: TRBJ1-1
cdr3_aa: CASRRDTLNTEAFF
cdr3_nt: TGCGCCAGCAGGAGGGACACTTTGAACACTGAAGCTTTCTTT

clone_size: .
d_call: .
v_call: TRBV6-6
cdr3_length: 15
j_call: TRBJ1-1
cdr3_aa: CASSYSGNMNTEAFF
cdr3_nt: TGTGCCAGCAGTTACTCGGGGAACATGAACACTGAAGCTTTCTTT

clone_size: few
d_call: .
v_call: TRBV11-2
cdr3_length: 15
j_call: TRBJ2-2
cdr3_aa: CASSLQTGFTGELFF
cdr3_nt: TGTGCCAGCAGCTTACAGACAGGATTCACCGGGGAGCTGTTTTTT

clone_size: few
d_call: TRBD2
v_call: TRBV5-4
cdr3_length: 16
j_call: TRBJ2-3
cdr3_aa: CASSTLAGGPTDTQYF
cdr3_nt: TGTGCCAGCAGCACCTTAGCGGGGGGGCCGACAGATACGCAGTATTTT

clone_size: .
d_call: TRBD2
v_call: TRBV5-1
cdr3_length: 16
j_call: TRBJ2-3
cdr3_aa: CASSPTSGLSTDTQYF
cdr3_nt: TGCGCCAGCAGCCCCACTAGCGGCCTCAGCACAGATACGCAGTATTTT

clone_size: few
d_call: TRBD1
v_call: TRBV7-8
cdr3_length: 13
j_call: TRBJ2-3
cdr3_aa: CASSVGQGDTQYF
cdr3_nt: TGTGCCAGCAGCGTGGGACAGGGGGATACGCAGTATTTT

clone_size: .
d_call: TRBD2
v_call: TRBV9
cdr3_length: 14
j_call: TRBJ2-2
cdr3_aa: CASSVLLAGTELFF
cdr3_nt: TGTGCCAGCAGCGTCCTACTAGCGGGTACCGAGCTGTTTTTT

clone_size: .
d_call: .
v_call: TRBV4-1
cdr3_length: 15
j_call: TRBJ1-4
cdr3_aa: CASSQERDAFGKLFF
cdr3_nt: TGCGCCAGCAGCCAAGAGAGGGACGCTTTTGGAAAACTGTTTTTT

clone_size: .
d_call: .
v_call: TRBV24-1
cdr3_length: 13
j_call: TRBJ2-3
cdr3_aa: CATSDGSTDTQYF
cdr3_nt: TGTGCCACCAGTGACGGCAGCACAGATACGCAGTATTTT

clone_size: few
d_call: TRBD2
v_call: TRBV7-6
cdr3_length: 17
j_call: TRBJ2-3
cdr3_aa: CASSLAGASGRSSTQYF
cdr3_nt: TGTGCCAGCAGCTTAGCGGGGGCTAGCGGGAGGTCCAGTACGCAGTATTTT

clone_size: many
d_call: TRBD2
v_call: TRBV7-9
cdr3_length: 12
j_call: TRBJ2-1
cdr3_aa: CASSYRAGAQFF
cdr3_nt: TGTGCCAGCAGCTACCGAGCGGGAGCCCAGTTCTTC

clone_size: .
d_call: TRBD2
v_call: TRBV12-3/TRBV12-4
cdr3_length: 11
j_call: TRBJ2-1
cdr3_aa: CASSSGTSKFF
cdr3_nt: TGTGCCAGCAGTTCCGGGACTAGCAAGTTCTTC

clone_size: few
d_call: .
v_call: TRBV4-1
cdr3_length: 14
j_call: TRBJ1-5
cdr3_aa: CASSPSSYNQPQHF
cdr3_nt: TGCGCCAGCAGCCCCTCATCATACAATCAGCCCCAGCATTTT

clone_size: .
d_call: .
v_call: TRBV20-1
cdr3_length: 13
j_call: TRBJ2-3
cdr3_aa: CSAASVRTDTQYF
cdr3_nt: TGCAGTGCTGCTAGCGTGCGCACAGATACGCAGTATTTT

clone_size: few
d_call: .
v_call: TRBV12-3/TRBV12-4
cdr3_length: 12
j_call: TRBJ2-7
cdr3_aa: CASSKAPMSQYF
cdr3_nt: TGTGCCAGCAGTAAAGCCCCCATGTCGCAGTACTTC

clone_size: .
d_call: TRBD1
v_call: TRBV15
cdr3_length: 16
j_call: TRBJ2-7
cdr3_aa: CATSRDTTGAGYEQYF
cdr3_nt: TGTGCCACCAGCAGGGATACGACAGGGGCGGGTTACGAGCAGTACTTC

clone_size: .
d_call: .
v_call: TRBV6-5
cdr3_length: 17
j_call: TRBJ2-6
cdr3_aa: CASSYSILGAGANVLTF
cdr3_nt: TGTGCCAGCAGTTACTCGATTTTGGGGGCTGGGGCCAACGTCCTGACTTTC

clone_size: few
d_call: TRBD2
v_call: TRBV4-2
cdr3_length: 16
j_call: TRBJ2-3
cdr3_aa: CASSQARGESTDTQYF
cdr3_nt: TGTGCCAGCAGCCAAGCCCGGGGGGAGAGCACAGATACGCAGTATTTT

clone_size: .
d_call: .
v_call: TRBV5-1
cdr3_length: 14
j_call: TRBJ2-1
cdr3_aa: CASSFRGGGDEQFF
cdr3_nt: TGCGCCAGCAGCTTTCGGGGAGGTGGAGATGAGCAGTTCTTC